The clone carrying this T cell receptor beta chain was recorded many times. Per the germline V gene, CDR1 is DFQATT and CDR2 is SNEGSKA (reference sequence). V lost 5 bases to trimming and J lost 7 bases; unmatched junction nucleotides: 12. This CDR3 region has 14 residues. This sample stems from a study of T cells of healthy individuals. TCRdb recomputed calls from the 5' RACE reads with MiXCR, one row per CDR3 protein. The table has around 100,000 distinct CDR3 sequences, roughly 18% seen once; the top ten hold over 5%. The sequence derives from a human donor in good health. The J gene is TRBJ1-2, the V gene TRBV20-1; 8 bases fit TRBD1. CDR3 residues: CSAGPRTGRSGYTF. CDR3 DNA: TGCAGTGCTGGCCCAAGGACAGGGAGGTCTGGCTACACCTTC.